What follows describes a single T cell receptor beta chain. This record belongs to a study of blood T cell repertoires in COVID-19. Under the authors' procedure: Nucleated cell number was recorded as an estimate derived from reference gene primer amplification. The assay was immunoSEQ multiplex PCR, and TCRdb's table has in-frame clones only and misses some. V and J calls plus clone size are reproduced from that table; the DNA served to infer D and trimming. The sample has about 230,000 clones, over 70% seen once. The CDR3 has 16 amino acids. Trimming removed 3 bases from V and 8 bases from J; junction bases left unmatched: 9. Looked up from germline, CDR1 is LGHNA and CDR2 is YNFKEQ.

This clonotype was obtained from a woman aged 80 or older with acute or convalescent COVID-19. The sequencing sample was made of peripheral blood. The chain is built from TRBV4-2 and TRBJ2-1; 11 positions agree with TRBD2. CDR3 nucleotide sequence: TGTGCCAGCAGCCATGTTGGGTCTAGCGGGAGGCATGAGCAGTTCTTC. Amino acids: CASSHVGSSGRHEQFF.